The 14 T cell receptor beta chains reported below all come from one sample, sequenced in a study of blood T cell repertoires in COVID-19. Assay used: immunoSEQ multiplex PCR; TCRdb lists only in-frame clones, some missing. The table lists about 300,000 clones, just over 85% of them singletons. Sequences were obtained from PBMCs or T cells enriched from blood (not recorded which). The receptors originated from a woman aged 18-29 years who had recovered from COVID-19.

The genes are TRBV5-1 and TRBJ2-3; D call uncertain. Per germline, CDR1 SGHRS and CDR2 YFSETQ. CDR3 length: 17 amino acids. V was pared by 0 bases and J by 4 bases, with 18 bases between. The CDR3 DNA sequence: TGCGCCAGCAGCTTGGGTCTCAGCGCAGACGGTCCAGATACGCAGTATTTT. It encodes CASSLGLSADGPDTQYF. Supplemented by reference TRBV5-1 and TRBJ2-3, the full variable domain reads KAGVTQTPRYLIKTRGQQVTLSCSPISGHRSVSWYQQTPGQGLQFLFEYFSETQRNKGNFPGRFSGRQFSNSRSEMNVSTLELGDSALYLCASSLGLSADGPDTQYFGPGTRLTVL.

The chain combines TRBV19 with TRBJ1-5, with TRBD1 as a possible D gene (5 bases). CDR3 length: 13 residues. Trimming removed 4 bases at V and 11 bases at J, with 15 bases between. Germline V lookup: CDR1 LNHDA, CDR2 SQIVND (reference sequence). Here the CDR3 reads CASSTGESRAQHF. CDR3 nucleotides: TGTGCCAGTAGTACGGGGGAATCTAGGGCCCAGCATTTT. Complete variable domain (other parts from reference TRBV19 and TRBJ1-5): DGGITQSPKYLFRKEGQNVTLSCEQNLNHDAMYWYRQDPGQGLRLIYYSQIVNDFQKGDIAEGYSVSREKKESFPLTVTSAQKNPTAFYLCASSTGESRAQHFGDGTRLSIL.

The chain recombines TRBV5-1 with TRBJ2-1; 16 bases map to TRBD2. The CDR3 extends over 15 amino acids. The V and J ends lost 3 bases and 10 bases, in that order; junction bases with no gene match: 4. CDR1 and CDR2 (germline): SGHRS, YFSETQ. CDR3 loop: CASSSGTSGGAEQFF. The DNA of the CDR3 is TGCGCCAGCAGCTCCGGGACTAGCGGGGGGGCCGAGCAGTTCTTC. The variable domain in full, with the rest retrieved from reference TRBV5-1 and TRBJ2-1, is KAGVTQTPRYLIKTRGQQVTLSCSPISGHRSVSWYQQTPGQGLQFLFEYFSETQRNKGNFPGRFSGRQFSNSRSEMNVSTLELGDSALYLCASSSGTSGGAEQFFGPGTRLTVL.

CDR3 region: CATSDHSWETQYF. The CDR3 DNA follows: TGTGCCACCAGTGACCACAGCTGGGAGACCCAGTACTTC. The chain recombines TRBV24-1 with TRBJ2-5, with D hard to call. V lost 4 bases to trimming and J lost 5 bases, with 10 bases between them. The CDR3 is 13 amino acids. The germline gives CDR1 KGHDR, CDR2 SFDVKD.

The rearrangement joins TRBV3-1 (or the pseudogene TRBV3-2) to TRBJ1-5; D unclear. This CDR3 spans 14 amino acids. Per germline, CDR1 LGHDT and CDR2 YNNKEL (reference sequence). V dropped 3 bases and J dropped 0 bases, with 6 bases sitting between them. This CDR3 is CASSQSISNQPQHF. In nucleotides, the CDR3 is TGTGCCAGCAGCCAGAGCATTAGCAATCAGCCCCAGCATTTT.

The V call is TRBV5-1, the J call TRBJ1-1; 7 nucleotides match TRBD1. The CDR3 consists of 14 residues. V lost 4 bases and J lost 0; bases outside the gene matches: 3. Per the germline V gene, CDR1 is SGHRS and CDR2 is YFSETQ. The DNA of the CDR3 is TGCGCCAGCAGCCGGGACAGAATGAACACTGAAGCTTTCTTT. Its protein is CASSRDRMNTEAFF.

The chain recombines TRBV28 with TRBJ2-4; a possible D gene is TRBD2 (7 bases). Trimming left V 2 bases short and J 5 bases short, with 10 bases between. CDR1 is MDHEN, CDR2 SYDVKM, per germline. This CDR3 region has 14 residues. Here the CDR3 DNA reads TGTGCCAGCAGTTTAGGGGGGGCACAAAACATTCAGTACTTC. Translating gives CASSLGGAQNIQYF.

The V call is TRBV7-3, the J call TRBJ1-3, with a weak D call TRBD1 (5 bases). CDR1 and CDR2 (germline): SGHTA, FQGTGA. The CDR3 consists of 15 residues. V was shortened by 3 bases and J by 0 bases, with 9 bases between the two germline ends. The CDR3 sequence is CASSLQGLSGNTIYF. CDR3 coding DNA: TGTGCCAGCAGCTTGCAGGGACTCTCTGGAAACACCATATATTTT.

The CDR3 DNA reads as TGTGCCAGCAGTGAACCCGAGGGAAATCAGCCCCAGCATTTT. Protein: CASSEPEGNQPQHF. The chain employs TRBV2 and TRBJ1-5; D ambiguous. V lost 2 bases, J lost 4 bases, and 9 bases lay in between. Germline CDR1 and CDR2: SNHLY and FYNNEI. The CDR3 spans 14 residues.

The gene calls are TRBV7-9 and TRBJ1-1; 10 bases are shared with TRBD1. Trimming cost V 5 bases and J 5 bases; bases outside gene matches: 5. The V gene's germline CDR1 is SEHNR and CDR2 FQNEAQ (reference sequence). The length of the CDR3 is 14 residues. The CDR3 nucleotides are TGTGCCAGCAGCGGCCGGGACAGGGGAACTGAAGCTTTCTTT. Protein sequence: CASSGRDRGTEAFF.

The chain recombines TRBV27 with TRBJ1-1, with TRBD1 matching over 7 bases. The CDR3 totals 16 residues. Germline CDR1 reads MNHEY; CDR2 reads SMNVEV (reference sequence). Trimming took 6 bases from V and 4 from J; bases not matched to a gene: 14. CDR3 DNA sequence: TGTGCCAGCAGGGGAGGACAGGTACGTTACGCCACTGAAGCTTTCTTT. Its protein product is CASRGGQVRYATEAFF.

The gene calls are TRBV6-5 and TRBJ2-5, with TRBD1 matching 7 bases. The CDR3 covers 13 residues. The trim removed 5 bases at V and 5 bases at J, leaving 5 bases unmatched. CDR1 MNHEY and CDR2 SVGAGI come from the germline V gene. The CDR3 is CASSNTGAETQYF. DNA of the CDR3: TGTGCCAGCAGTAACACAGGGGCGGAGACCCAGTACTTC.

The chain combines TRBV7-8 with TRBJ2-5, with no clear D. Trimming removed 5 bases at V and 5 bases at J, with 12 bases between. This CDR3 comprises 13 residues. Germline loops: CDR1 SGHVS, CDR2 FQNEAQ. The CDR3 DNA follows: TGTGCCAGCAGCCTCGGTAACCCGGAGACCCAGTACTTC. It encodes CASSLGNPETQYF.

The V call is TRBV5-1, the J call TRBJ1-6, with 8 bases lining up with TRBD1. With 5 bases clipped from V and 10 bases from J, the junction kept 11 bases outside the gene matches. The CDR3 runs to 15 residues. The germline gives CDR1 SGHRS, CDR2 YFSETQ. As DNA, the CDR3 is TGCGCCAGCAGTACCGGACAGGGAGGAAGATCACCCCTCCACTTT. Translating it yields CASSTGQGGRSPLHF. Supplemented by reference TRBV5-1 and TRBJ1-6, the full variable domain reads KAGVTQTPRYLIKTRGQQVTLSCSPISGHRSVSWYQQTPGQGLQFLFEYFSETQRNKGNFPGRFSGRQFSNSRSEMNVSTLELGDSALYLCASSTGQGGRSPLHFGNGTRLTVT.